A selection of T cell receptor beta chains follows, all from one sample in a study of T cells in Graves' hyperthyroidism and ophthalmopathy. TCRdb reprocessed the multiplex PCR reads with MiXCR, giving one entry per CDR3 protein. The data show about 420,000 distinct CDR3 sequences, roughly 13% seen once. The sequenced sample consisted of blood. These receptors were collected from a woman aged 18-35 years with Graves' hyperthyroidism. The CDR3 runs from the conserved cysteine through the conserved F or W. D genes are given only for firm matches. Clone size, where shown, is once, few, many, or a class for clones that have expanded.

CDR3: CASIPATGLTEAFF
DNA: TGTGCCAGCATCCCGGCAACAGGGCTCACTGAAGCTTTCTTT
J: TRBJ1-1
size: many
V: TRBV28
D: NA

CDR3: CASSPNRRLTEAFF
DNA: TGCGCCAGCAGCCCAAACCGAAGACTTACTGAAGCTTTCTTT
J: TRBJ1-1
size: NA
V: TRBV5-1
D: NA

CDR3: CASSLVGQNSYEQYF
DNA: TGTGCCAGCAGCTTGGTTGGCCAGAACTCCTACGAGCAGTACTTC
J: TRBJ2-7
size: many
V: TRBV5-8
D: NA

CDR3: CASSKPPRETGDNEQYF
DNA: TGTGCCAGCAGCAAACCCCCTCGGGAGACAGGGGACAACGAGCAGTACTTC
J: TRBJ2-7
size: many
V: TRBV7-9
D: TRBD1

CDR3: CASSSSRDRGNTIYF
DNA: TGTGCCAGCAGTTCGAGCCGGGACAGGGGAAACACCATATATTTT
J: TRBJ1-3
size: many
V: TRBV2
D: TRBD1

CDR3: CASSQVFPRGHTDTQYF
DNA: TGCGCCAGCAGCCAAGTATTCCCTCGTGGACACACAGATACGCAGTATTTT
J: TRBJ2-3
size: many
V: TRBV4-1
D: NA

CDR3: CSAPALAGGSDTQYF
DNA: TGCAGTGCTCCTGCACTAGCGGGGGGCTCAGATACGCAGTATTTT
J: TRBJ2-3
size: many
V: TRBV20-1
D: TRBD2

CDR3: CANRALGFGTDTQYF
DNA: TGCGCCAACAGGGCGTTGGGGTTCGGGACAGATACGCAGTATTTT
J: TRBJ2-3
size: NA
V: TRBV10-1
D: NA

CDR3: CASSAASGQTYEQYF
DNA: TGTGCCAGCAGCGCAGCATCGGGACAAACCTACGAGCAGTACTTC
J: TRBJ2-7
size: NA
V: TRBV7-8
D: NA

CDR3: CAWSEAGLAGGGTDTQYF
DNA: TGTGCCTGGAGTGAAGCCGGACTAGCGGGAGGGGGCACAGATACGCAGTATTTT
J: TRBJ2-3
size: many
V: TRBV30
D: TRBD2

CDR3: CSVEELLIYGYTF
DNA: TGCAGCGTTGAAGAACTTCTCATCTATGGCTACACCTTC
J: TRBJ1-2
size: few
V: TRBV29-1
D: NA

CDR3: CASSHPGVGTSLQETQYF
DNA: TGTGCCAGCAGCCACCCAGGGGTTGGGACTAGCTTACAAGAGACCCAGTACTTC
J: TRBJ2-5
size: few
V: TRBV3-1
D: TRBD2

CDR3: CAWSGEHLSWHSPLHF
DNA: TGTGCCTGGAGTGGAGAACATCTGAGCTGGCATTCACCCCTCCACTTT
J: TRBJ1-6
size: few
V: TRBV30
D: NA

CDR3: CASRETGGYTF
DNA: TGTGCCAGCAGGGAGACGGGGGGCTACACCTTC
J: TRBJ1-2
size: NA
V: TRBV6-2/TRBV6-3
D: NA

CDR3: CASSQDSRNANYGYTF
DNA: TGCGCCAGCAGCCAAGATAGCAGGAATGCTAACTATGGCTACACCTTC
J: TRBJ1-2
size: NA
V: TRBV4-3
D: NA

CDR3: CSAGPPGGRAQTQYF
DNA: TGCAGTGCTGGCCCCCCAGGCGGGAGGGCGCAGACCCAGTACTTC
J: TRBJ2-5
size: many
V: TRBV20-1
D: TRBD2

CDR3: CASSLVGANIQYF
DNA: TGTGCCAGCAGCTTGGTTGGGGCGAACATTCAGTACTTC
J: TRBJ2-4
size: NA
V: TRBV5-6
D: NA

CDR3: CATTTVYEQYF
DNA: TGTGCCACCACGACAGTCTACGAGCAGTACTTC
J: TRBJ2-7
size: NA
V: TRBV6-1
D: NA

CDR3: CASSSGTGRDEQYF
DNA: TGTGCCAGCAGTTCAGGGACAGGCCGCGACGAGCAGTACTTC
J: TRBJ2-7
size: many
V: TRBV27
D: TRBD1

CDR3: CASSWGAGEAGELFF
DNA: TGTGCCAGCAGTTGGGGGGCAGGGGAGGCCGGGGAGCTGTTTTTT
J: TRBJ2-2
size: NA
V: TRBV25-1
D: NA

CDR3: CASSSGEGVGNTEAFF
DNA: TGTGCCAGCAGTTCAGGCGAGGGGGTCGGGAACACTGAAGCTTTCTTT
J: TRBJ1-1
size: many
V: TRBV12-3/TRBV12-4
D: NA

CDR3: CASQAGEGTGELFF
DNA: TGTGCCAGCCAGGCGGGAGAAGGCACCGGGGAGCTGTTTTTT
J: TRBJ2-2
size: many
V: TRBV7-6
D: TRBD2

CDR3: CASREAGASQETQYF
DNA: TGTGCCAGTAGAGAAGCGGGAGCCTCCCAAGAGACCCAGTACTTC
J: TRBJ2-5
size: NA
V: TRBV19
D: TRBD2

CDR3: CASSRDRGQETQYF
DNA: TGTGCCAGCAGTCGGGACAGGGGGCAGGAGACCCAGTACTTC
J: TRBJ2-5
size: many
V: TRBV19
D: TRBD1

CDR3: CAARTGPGELFF
DNA: TGTGCCGCAAGGACAGGCCCCGGGGAGCTGTTTTTT
J: TRBJ2-2
size: NA
V: TRBV12-3/TRBV12-4
D: TRBD1

CDR3: CASSQDSGVSYNEQFF
DNA: TGCGCCAGCAGCCAAGATAGCGGTGTTTCCTACAATGAGCAGTTCTTC
J: TRBJ2-1
size: NA
V: TRBV4-3
D: NA

CDR3: CASSAGHLNEQYF
DNA: TGTGCCAGCAGCGCGGGACACTTAAACGAGCAGTACTTC
J: TRBJ2-7
size: many
V: TRBV12-3/TRBV12-4
D: NA

CDR3: CSVTGGRGSLDTEAFF
DNA: TGCAGCGTTACAGGTGGCAGGGGGTCCTTGGACACTGAAGCTTTCTTT
J: TRBJ1-1
size: many
V: TRBV29-1
D: TRBD1

CDR3: CASSQTKNTEAFF
DNA: TGTGCCAGCAGCCAAACAAAGAACACTGAAGCTTTCTTT
J: TRBJ1-1
size: many
V: TRBV11-2
D: NA

CDR3: CASRSGGAGGELFF
DNA: TGCGCCAGTCGTAGCGGAGGGGCAGGGGGGGAGCTGTTTTTT
J: TRBJ2-2
size: few
V: TRBV10-2
D: NA

CDR3: CASRAPGQGVNEQYF
DNA: TGTGCCAGCAGGGCCCCGGGGCAGGGGGTAAACGAGCAGTACTTC
J: TRBJ2-7
size: few
V: TRBV27
D: TRBD1

CDR3: CASSIPDRDTGELFF
DNA: TGTGCCAGCAGCATACCGGACAGGGACACCGGGGAGCTGTTTTTT
J: TRBJ2-2
size: many
V: TRBV7-6
D: TRBD1

CDR3: CASSYGAGGDYGYTF
DNA: TGTGCCAGCAGTTATGGGGCAGGGGGCGACTATGGCTACACCTTC
J: TRBJ1-2
size: once
V: TRBV6-5
D: TRBD1